This T cell receptor beta chain stems from a study of T cells expressing NK-cell markers. Germline V CDR1 and CDR2: GTSNPN, SVGIG (reference sequence). This CDR3 is built from 11 residues. TCRdb re-called the 5' RACE reads; one entry per CDR3 protein, DNA not given. The sample's table shows about 370,000 distinct CDR3 sequences. This sequence was found in a woman between 50 and 59 years old in good health. What was sequenced was blood T cells: a sorted CD56 or NKG2C T cell subset, CD4+ or CD8+ T cells, or bulk PBMC T cells (not recorded which). This chain connects TRBV30 to TRBJ2-1; checking the TCRdb D call of TRBD2 is not possible without DNA. CDR3 amino acids: CALGGVYEQFF.